Sequencing of this TCR beta chain was carried out in a study of blood T cell repertoires in COVID-19. Per the germline V gene, CDR1 is SSHAT and CDR2 is FNYEAQ (reference sequence). With V trimmed by 1 base and J by 5 bases, 5 bases remained unmatched. The CDR3 extends over 14 amino acids. Recruitment covered about two dozen US areas and drew participants whose ages spanned about 18 to 90 years. Within 2 weeks of study entry, exposed participants had contacted a PCR-confirmed or clinician-diagnosed COVID-19 case. Profiled with immunoSEQ multiplex PCR; TCRdb holds only in-frame clones, not every one. The sample records 150,000 to 200,000 clones, roughly 88% being singletons.

The chain is built from TRBV7-7 and TRBJ2-7, with 7 bases fitting TRBD1. The specimen sequenced was PBMCs or T cells enriched from blood (not recorded which). The sequence was collected from a man aged 65-85 years who had been exposed to COVID-19. The chain's CDR3 is CASSLGQGRNEQYF. In DNA form, the CDR3 reads TGTGCCAGCAGCTTAGGACAGGGTAGGAACGAGCAGTACTTC.